This T cell receptor beta chain was captured by sequencing in a study of blood T cells in healthy people across ages. Primed by a sample-barcoded 5' primer and a J-beta primer mix, a second PCR proceeded for 7 to 11 cycles. Each cDNA molecule carried a tag from a template-switch adaptor that contained 12 random nucleotides. Each CDR3 protein gets one entry after TCRdb re-called the 5' RACE reads with MiXCR. Of over a million distinct CDR3 sequences listed, 35% to 45% are singletons. This TCR derives from a woman younger than 30 in good health. Sequencing input: blood.

In DNA form, the CDR3 reads TGCAGTGCCGTAAGAGGGGGACAGCCCCAGCATTTT. Its translation: CSAVRGGQPQHF. This chain uses TRBV20-1 with TRBJ1-5; possibly TRBD1 for D (6 bases). The germline V and J ends were trimmed by 6 bases and 7 bases, with 13 bases remaining between them. The CDR3 runs 12 residues. Germline V gene data show CDR1 as DFQATT and CDR2 as SNEGSKA (reference sequence).